This paragraph reports one T cell receptor beta chain. The antigen is not known. Germline trimming cut 9 bases from V and 1 base from J; bases unmatched to any gene: 5. The CDR3 is 13 amino acids. This entry belongs to a study of OX40 agonist ivuxolimab in advanced cancers. The study, taken as a whole, reports: Averaged across samples, CD8+ T cells carried more expanded clones than CD4+ did.

The data were produced by immunoSEQ multiplex PCR, yet TCRdb's version contains in-frame clones alone and is incomplete. The table records 55,000 to 65,000 clones, nearly 85% of them present only once. Sampling of blood occurred at baseline, cycle 4 day 1, and cycle 7 day 1. The sequenced sample was CD4+ or CD8+ T cells sorted from blood, obtained in a trial of the OX40 agonist ivuxolimab. This receptor was taken from an adult with an advanced solid tumor such as melanoma, head and neck, liver or kidney cancer. The V and J genes are TRBV5-3 and TRBJ2-7; TRBD2 matches 9 bases. TRBV5-3 is assigned to the ORF class and has an uncertain function. CDR3 protein: CAITSGPSYEQYF. The CDR3 region has the DNA TGTGCCATTACTAGCGGGCCTTCCTACGAGCAGTACTTC.